This section outlines one TCR beta chain sequence together with its context. This specimen belongs to a study of OX40 agonist ivuxolimab in advanced cancers. The V gene's germline CDR1 is MNHEY and CDR2 SMNVEV (reference sequence). This CDR3 has 16 amino acids. Trimming shortened V by 3 bases and J by 4 bases, and 18 bases separated the two germline ends. TCRdb keeps only in-frame clones here, not all; method: immunoSEQ multiplex PCR. Seen here are 50,000 to 65,000 clones, roughly nine tenths observed once, and the top ten hold 5.5% to 7%. The chain employs TRBV27 and TRBJ1-2; a possible D gene is TRBD1 (5 bases). The origin of this receptor is an adult with an advanced solid tumor such as melanoma, head and neck, liver or kidney cancer. Sequenced here: CD4+ or CD8+ T cells sorted from blood, sampled in a trial of the OX40 agonist ivuxolimab. CDR3 nucleotides: TGTGCCAGCAGTTTCGGGGGGGTCAGAGCGGGCTATGGCTACACCTTC. Its translation is CASSFGGVRAGYGYTF.